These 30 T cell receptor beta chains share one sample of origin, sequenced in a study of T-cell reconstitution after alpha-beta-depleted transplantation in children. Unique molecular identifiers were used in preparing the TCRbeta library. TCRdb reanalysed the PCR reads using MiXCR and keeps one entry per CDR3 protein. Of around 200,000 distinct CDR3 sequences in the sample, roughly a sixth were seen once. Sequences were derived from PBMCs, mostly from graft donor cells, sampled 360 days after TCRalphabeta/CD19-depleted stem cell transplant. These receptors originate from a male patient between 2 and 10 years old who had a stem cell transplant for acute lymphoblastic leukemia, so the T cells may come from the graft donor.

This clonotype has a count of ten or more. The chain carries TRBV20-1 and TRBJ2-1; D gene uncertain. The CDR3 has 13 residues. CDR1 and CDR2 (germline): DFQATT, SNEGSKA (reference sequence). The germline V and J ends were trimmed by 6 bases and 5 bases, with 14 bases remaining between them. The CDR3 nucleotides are TGCAGTGCGCGGAGCCAGAGAAACAATGAGCAGTTCTTC. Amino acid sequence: CSARSQRNNEQFF.

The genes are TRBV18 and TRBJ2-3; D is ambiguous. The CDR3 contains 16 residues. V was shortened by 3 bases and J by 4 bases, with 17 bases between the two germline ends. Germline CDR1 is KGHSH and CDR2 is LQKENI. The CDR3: CASSPLSHYPPDTQYF. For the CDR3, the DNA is TGTGCCAGCTCACCGTTATCTCACTACCCCCCAGATACGCAGTATTTT.

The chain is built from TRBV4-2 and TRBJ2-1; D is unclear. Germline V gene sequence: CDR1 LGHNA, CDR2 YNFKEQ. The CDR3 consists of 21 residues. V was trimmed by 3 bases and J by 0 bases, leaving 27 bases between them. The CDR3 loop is CASSHPLGLYGWASSYNEQFF. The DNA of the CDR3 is TGTGCCAGCAGCCACCCCCTCGGCCTCTACGGGTGGGCGAGCTCCTACAATGAGCAGTTCTTC.

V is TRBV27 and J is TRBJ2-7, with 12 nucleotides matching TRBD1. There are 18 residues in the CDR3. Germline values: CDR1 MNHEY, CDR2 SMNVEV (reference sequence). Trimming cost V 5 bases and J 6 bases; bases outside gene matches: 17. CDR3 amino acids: CASSLTRSGQGAYREQYF. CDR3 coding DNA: TGTGCCAGCAGTCTCACTCGTTCGGGACAGGGGGCTTATCGCGAGCAGTACTTC.

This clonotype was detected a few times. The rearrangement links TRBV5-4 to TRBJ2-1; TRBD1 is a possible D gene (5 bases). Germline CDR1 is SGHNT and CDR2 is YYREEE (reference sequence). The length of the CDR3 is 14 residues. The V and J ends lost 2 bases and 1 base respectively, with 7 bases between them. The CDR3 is CASSFKGSYNEQFF. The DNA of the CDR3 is TGTGCCAGCAGCTTTAAGGGGTCCTACAATGAGCAGTTCTTC.

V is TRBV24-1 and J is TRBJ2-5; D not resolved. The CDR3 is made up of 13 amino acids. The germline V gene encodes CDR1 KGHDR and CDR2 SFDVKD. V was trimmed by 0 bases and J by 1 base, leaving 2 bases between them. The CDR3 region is CATSDLAQETQYF. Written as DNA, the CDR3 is TGTGCCACCAGTGATTTGGCCCAAGAGACCCAGTACTTC.

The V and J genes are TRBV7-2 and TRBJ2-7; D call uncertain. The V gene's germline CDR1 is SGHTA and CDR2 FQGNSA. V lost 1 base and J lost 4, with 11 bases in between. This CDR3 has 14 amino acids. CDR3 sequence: CASSLGVQLYEQYF. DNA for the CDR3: TGTGCCAGCAGCTTAGGGGTGCAACTATACGAGCAGTACTTC.

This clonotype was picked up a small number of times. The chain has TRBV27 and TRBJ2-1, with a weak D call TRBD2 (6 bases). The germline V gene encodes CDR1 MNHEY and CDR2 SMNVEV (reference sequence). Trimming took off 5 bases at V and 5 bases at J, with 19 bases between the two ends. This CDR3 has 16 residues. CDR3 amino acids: CASSPKGLRSNNEQFF. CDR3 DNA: TGTGCCAGCAGTCCCAAGGGACTGAGAAGTAACAATGAGCAGTTCTTC.

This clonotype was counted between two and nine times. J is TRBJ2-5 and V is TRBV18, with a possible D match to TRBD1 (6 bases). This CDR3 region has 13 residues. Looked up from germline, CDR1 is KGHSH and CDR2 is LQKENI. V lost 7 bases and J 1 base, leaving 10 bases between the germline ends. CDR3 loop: CASFKGGQETQYF. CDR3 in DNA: TGTGCCAGCTTCAAAGGGGGCCAAGAGACCCAGTACTTC.

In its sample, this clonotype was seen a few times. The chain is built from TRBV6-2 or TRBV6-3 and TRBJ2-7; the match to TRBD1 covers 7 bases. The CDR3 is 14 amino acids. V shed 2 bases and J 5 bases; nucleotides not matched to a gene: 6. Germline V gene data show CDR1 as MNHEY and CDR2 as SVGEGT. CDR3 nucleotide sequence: TGTGCCAGCAGTTACATCGACAGGGAGAACGAGCAGTACTTC. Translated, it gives CASSYIDRENEQYF.

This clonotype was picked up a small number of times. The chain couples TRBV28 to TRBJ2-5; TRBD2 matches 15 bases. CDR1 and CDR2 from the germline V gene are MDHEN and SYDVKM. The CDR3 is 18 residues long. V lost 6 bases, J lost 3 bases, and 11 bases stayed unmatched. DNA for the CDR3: TGTGCCAGCAGCCCCGGACTAGCGGGAGGGCGGTGGGAAGAGACCCAGTACTTC. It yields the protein CASSPGLAGGRWEETQYF.

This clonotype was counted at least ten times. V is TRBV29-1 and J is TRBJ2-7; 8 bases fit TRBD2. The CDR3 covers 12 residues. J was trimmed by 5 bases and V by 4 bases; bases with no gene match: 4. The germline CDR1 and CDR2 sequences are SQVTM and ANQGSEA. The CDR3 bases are TGCAGCGTTGCCAGCGGGGGCAACGAGCAGTACTTC. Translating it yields CSVASGGNEQYF.

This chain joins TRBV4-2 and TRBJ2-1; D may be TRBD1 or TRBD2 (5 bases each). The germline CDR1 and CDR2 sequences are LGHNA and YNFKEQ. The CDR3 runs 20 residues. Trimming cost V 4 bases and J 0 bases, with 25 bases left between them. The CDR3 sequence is CASSLTGTRAFLRSYNEQFF. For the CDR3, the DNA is TGTGCCAGCAGCCTGACCGGGACGAGAGCCTTTCTTCGCTCCTACAATGAGCAGTTCTTC.

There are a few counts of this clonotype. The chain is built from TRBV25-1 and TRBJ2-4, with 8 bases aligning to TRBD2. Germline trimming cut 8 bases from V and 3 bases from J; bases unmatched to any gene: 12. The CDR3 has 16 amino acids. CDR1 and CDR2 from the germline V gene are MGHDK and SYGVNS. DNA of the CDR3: TGTGCCAGCTACCCGGGGGGACTAGGAGGCAAAAACATTCAGTACTTC. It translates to CASYPGGLGGKNIQYF. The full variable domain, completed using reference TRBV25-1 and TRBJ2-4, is EADIYQTPRYLVIGTGKKITLECSQTMGHDKMYWYQQDPGMELHLIHYSYGVNSTEKGDLSSESTVSRIRTEHFPLTLESARPSHTSQYLCASYPGGLGGKNIQYFGAGTRLSVL.

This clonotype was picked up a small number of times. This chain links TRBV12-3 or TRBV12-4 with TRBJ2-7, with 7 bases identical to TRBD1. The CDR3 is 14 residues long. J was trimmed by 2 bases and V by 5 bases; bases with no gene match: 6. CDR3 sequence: CASSPGTAPYEQYF. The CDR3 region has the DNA TGTGCCAGCAGTCCCGGGACAGCTCCCTACGAGCAGTACTTC.

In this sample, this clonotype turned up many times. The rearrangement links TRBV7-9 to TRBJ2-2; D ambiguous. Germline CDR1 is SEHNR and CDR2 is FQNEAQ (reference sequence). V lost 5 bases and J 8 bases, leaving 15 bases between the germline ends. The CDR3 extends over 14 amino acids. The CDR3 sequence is CASSPRAAGGELFF. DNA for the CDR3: TGTGCCAGCAGCCCCCGGGCCGCTGGGGGGGAGCTGTTTTTT.

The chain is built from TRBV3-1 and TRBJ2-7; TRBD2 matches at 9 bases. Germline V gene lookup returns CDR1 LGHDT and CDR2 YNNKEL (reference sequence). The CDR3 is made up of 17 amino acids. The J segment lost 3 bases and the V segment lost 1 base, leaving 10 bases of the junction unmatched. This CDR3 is CASSQGQRGAFFYEQYF. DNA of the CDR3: TGTGCCAGCAGCCAAGGCCAGCGGGGGGCTTTCTTCTACGAGCAGTACTTC.

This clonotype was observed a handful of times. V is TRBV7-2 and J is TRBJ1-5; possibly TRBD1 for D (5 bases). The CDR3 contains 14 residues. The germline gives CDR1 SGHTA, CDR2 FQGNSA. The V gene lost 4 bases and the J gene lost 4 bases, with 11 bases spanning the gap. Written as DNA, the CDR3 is TGTGCCAGCAGCTGGGGGACGGAGAATCAGCCCCAGCATTTT. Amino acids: CASSWGTENQPQHF. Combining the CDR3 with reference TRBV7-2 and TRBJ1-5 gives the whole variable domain GAGVSQSPSNKVTEKGKDVELRCDPISGHTALYWYRQSLGQGLEFLIYFQGNSAPDKSGLPSDRFSAERTGGSVSTLTIQRTQQEDSAVYLCASSWGTENQPQHFGDGTRLSIL.

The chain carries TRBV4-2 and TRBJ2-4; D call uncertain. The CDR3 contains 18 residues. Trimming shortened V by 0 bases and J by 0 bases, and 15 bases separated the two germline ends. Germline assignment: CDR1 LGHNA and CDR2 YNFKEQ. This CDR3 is CASSQDLVFDLAKNIQYF. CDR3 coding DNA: TGTGCCAGCAGCCAAGATCTGGTCTTTGATTTAGCCAAAAACATTCAGTACTTC.

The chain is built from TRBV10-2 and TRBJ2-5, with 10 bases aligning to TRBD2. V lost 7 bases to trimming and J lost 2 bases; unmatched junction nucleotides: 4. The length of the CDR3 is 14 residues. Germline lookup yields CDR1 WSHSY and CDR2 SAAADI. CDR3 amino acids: CASTLSGGQETQYF. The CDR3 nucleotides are TGCGCCAGCACTCTTAGCGGGGGGCAAGAGACCCAGTACTTC.

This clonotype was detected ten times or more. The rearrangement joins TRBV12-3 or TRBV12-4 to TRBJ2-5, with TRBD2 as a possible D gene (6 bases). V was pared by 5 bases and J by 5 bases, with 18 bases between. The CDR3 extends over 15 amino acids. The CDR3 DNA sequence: TGTGCCAGCAGTCCCGTGGGAGAAGGGAGGGAGACCCAGTACTTC. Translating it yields CASSPVGEGRETQYF.

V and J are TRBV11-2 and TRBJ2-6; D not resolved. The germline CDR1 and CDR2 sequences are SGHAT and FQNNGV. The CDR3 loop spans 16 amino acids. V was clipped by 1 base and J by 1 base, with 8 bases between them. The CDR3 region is CASSLAPGSGANVLTF. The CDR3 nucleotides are TGTGCCAGCAGCTTAGCCCCCGGGTCTGGGGCCAACGTCCTGACTTTC.

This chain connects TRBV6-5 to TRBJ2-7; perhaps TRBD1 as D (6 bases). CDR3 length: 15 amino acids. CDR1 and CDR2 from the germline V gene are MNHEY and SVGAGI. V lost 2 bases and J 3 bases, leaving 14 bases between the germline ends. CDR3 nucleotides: TGTGCCAGCAGTTACATCTACAGGGAGAACTACGAGCAGTACTTC. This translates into CASSYIYRENYEQYF.

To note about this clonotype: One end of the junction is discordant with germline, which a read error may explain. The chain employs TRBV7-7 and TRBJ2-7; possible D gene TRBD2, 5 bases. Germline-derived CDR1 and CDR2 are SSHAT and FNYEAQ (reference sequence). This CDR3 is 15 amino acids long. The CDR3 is CASSLDLGAAYEQYF. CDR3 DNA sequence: TGTGCTAGCAGCTTAGATCTGGGAGCCGCCTACGAGCAGTACTTC.

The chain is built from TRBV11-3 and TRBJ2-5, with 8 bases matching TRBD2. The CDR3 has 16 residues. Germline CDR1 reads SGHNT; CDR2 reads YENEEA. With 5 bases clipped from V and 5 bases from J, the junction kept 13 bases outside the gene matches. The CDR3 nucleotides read TGTGCCAGCAGCACCGCCTATGGCGGGAGGTGGGAGACCCAGTACTTC. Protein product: CASSTAYGGRWETQYF.

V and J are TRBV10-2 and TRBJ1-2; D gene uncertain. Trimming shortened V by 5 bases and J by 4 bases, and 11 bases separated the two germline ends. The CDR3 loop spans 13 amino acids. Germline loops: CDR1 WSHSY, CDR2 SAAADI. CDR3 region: CASSPGVSYGYTF. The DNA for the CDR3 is TGCGCCAGCAGTCCGGGAGTTAGCTATGGCTACACCTTC.

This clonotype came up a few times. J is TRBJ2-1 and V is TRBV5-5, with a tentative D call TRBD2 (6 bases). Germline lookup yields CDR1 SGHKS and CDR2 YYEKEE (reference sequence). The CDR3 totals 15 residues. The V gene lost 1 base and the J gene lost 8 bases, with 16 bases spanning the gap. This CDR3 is CASSLRAGSGDEQFF. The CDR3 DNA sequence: TGTGCCAGCAGCTTGCGGGCGGGATCAGGCGATGAGCAGTTCTTC.

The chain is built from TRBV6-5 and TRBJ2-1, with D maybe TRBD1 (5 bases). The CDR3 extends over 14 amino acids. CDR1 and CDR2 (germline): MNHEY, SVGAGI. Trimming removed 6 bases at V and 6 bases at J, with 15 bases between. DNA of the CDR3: TGTGCCAGCAGCACATCAGGGTCCCTCAATGAGCAGTTCTTC. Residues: CASSTSGSLNEQFF.

CDR3 DNA: TGCAGTGCTAGAGGAGGCAGGGCCAAGAGCTCCTACAATGAGCAGTTCTTC. This translates into CSARGGRAKSSYNEQFF. The rearrangement joins TRBV20-1 to TRBJ2-1; TRBD1 might be the D (5 bases). Trimming pared 1 base from V and 0 bases from J, leaving 16 bases between. Germline CDR1 DFQATT, CDR2 SNEGSKA (reference sequence). This CDR3 is built from 17 residues.

The CDR3 loop reads CASSYLLGQGINNEQFF. CDR3 DNA sequence: TGTGCCAGCAGTTACCTATTGGGACAGGGAATTAACAATGAGCAGTTCTTC. The chain employs TRBV6-5 and TRBJ2-1, with 9 bases identical to TRBD1. The CDR3 consists of 17 residues. The trim removed 2 bases at V and 5 bases at J, leaving 10 bases unmatched. CDR1 and CDR2 from the germline V gene are MNHEY and SVGAGI.